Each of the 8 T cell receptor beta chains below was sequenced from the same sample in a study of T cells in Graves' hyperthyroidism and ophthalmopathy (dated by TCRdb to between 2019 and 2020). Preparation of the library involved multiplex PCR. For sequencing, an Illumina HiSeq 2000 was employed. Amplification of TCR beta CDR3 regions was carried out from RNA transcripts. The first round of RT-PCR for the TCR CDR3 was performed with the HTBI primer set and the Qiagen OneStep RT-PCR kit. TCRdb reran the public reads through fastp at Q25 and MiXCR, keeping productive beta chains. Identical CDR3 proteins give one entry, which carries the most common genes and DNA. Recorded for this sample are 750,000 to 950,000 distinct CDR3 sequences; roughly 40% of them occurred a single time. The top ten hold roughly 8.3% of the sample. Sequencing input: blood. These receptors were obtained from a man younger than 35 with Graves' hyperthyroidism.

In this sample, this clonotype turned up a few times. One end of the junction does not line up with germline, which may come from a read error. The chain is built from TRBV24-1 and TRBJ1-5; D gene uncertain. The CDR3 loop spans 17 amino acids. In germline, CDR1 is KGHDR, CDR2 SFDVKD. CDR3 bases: TGTGCCAGCAGTTTACTGGACCCACGGGTGAGCAATCAGCCCCAGCATTTT. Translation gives CASSLLDPRVSNQPQHF.

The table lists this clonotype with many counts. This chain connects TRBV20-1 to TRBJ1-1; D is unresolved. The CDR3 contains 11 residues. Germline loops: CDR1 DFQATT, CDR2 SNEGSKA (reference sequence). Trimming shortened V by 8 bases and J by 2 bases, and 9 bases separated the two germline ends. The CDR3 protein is CSSDRNTEAFF. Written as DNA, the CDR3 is TGCAGTTCCGACCGCAACACTGAAGCTTTCTTT.

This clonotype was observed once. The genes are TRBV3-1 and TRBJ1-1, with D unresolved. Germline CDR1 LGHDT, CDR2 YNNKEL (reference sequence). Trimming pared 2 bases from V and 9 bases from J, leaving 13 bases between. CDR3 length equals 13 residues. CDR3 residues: CASSQSWRNQAFF. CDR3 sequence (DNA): TGTGCCAGCAGCCAAAGCTGGAGGAACCAAGCTTTCTTT.

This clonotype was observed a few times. CDR3 sequence: CASSHSDYEQYF. The CDR3 nucleotides are TGCGCCAGCAGCCACTCGGATTACGAGCAGTACTTC. The rearrangement joins TRBV4-3 to TRBJ2-7; D ambiguous. This CDR3 has 12 amino acids. V was pared by 3 bases and J by 4 bases, with 7 bases between. Germline loops: CDR1 LGHNA, CDR2 YSLEER.

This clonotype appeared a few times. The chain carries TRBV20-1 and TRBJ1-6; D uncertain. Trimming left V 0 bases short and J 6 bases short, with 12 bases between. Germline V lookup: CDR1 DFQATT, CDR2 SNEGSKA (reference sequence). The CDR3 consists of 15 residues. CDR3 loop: CSARDRRGFNSPLHF. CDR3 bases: TGCAGTGCTAGAGACAGGAGAGGATTTAATTCACCCCTCCACTTT.

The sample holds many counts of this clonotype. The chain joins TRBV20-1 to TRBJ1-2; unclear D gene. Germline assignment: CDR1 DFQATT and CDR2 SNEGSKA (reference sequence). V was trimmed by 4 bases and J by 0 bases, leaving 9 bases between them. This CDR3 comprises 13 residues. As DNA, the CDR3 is TGCAGTGCTACACATGCCTCTAACTATGGCTACACCTTC. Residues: CSATHASNYGYTF.

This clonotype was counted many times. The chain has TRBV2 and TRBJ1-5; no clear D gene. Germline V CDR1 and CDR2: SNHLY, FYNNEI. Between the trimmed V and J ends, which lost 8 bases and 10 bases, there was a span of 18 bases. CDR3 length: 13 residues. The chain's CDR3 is CASCTRTGSPQHF. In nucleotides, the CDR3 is TGTGCCAGCTGCACCCGGACGGGCAGCCCCCAGCATTTT.

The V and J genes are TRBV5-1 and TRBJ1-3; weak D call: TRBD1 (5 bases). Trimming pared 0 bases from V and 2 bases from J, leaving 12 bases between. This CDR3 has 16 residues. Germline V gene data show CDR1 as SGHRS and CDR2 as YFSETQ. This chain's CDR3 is CASSLVGRVTGNTIYF. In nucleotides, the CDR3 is TGCGCCAGCAGCTTGGTTGGCAGGGTTACTGGAAACACCATATATTTT. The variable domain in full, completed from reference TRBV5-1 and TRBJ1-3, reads KAGVTQTPRYLIKTRGQQVTLSCSPISGHRSVSWYQQTPGQGLQFLFEYFSETQRNKGNFPGRFSGRQFSNSRSEMNVSTLELGDSALYLCASSLVGRVTGNTIYFGEGSWLTVV.